This is a list of T cell receptor beta chains from one sample in a study of cytomegalovirus exposure and HLA in healthy donors. Profiling relied on immunoSEQ multiplex PCR, and the TCRdb table lists in-frame clones only, not all of them. The sample has some 120,000 clones, 60% to 70% seen once. The specimen was PBMCs. The receptors shown here come from a woman in her 40s in good health and CMV-seropositive. Both conserved end residues are part of each CDR3. The D gene is left open where the match is weak. Part of the rows lack a size; the others show once, few, many or a class for expanded clones.

D gene: -
clone size: -
J gene: TRBJ2-5
V gene: TRBV7-2
CDR3 DNA: TGTGCCAGCAGCTTCAGACTGATTCAAGAGACCCAGTACTTC
CDR3 protein: CASSFRLIQETQYF

D gene: -
clone size: -
J gene: TRBJ2-3
V gene: TRBV7-3
CDR3 DNA: TGTGCCAGCAGCTCTCGCGCCGGGAGCACAGATACGCAGTATTTT
CDR3 protein: CASSSRAGSTDTQYF

D gene: -
clone size: few
J gene: TRBJ2-2
V gene: TRBV5-1
CDR3 DNA: TGCGCCAGCAGTACGGGGGGACAGGCCGGGGAGCTGTTTTTT
CDR3 protein: CASSTGGQAGELFF

D gene: -
clone size: few
J gene: TRBJ2-4
V gene: TRBV27
CDR3 DNA: TGTGCCAGCAGCGCTAGGACAAGGACAGTTCAGTACTTC
CDR3 protein: CASSARTRTVQYF

D gene: -
clone size: few
J gene: TRBJ2-3
V gene: TRBV25-1
CDR3 DNA: TGTGCCAGCAGTGAATTTCGGGGAACAGATACGCAGTATTTT
CDR3 protein: CASSEFRGTDTQYF

D gene: TRBD2
clone size: few
J gene: TRBJ2-7
V gene: TRBV4-1
CDR3 DNA: TGCGCCAGCAGCCAAATTGCTAGCGGGAGAATCTACGAGCAGTACTTC
CDR3 protein: CASSQIASGRIYEQYF

D gene: -
clone size: -
J gene: TRBJ2-5
V gene: TRBV25-1
CDR3 DNA: TGTGCCAGCAGTGCGGGATACCAAGAGACCCAGTACTTC
CDR3 protein: CASSAGYQETQYF

D gene: -
clone size: -
J gene: TRBJ1-6
V gene: TRBV11-2
CDR3 DNA: TGTGCCAGCAGCCTGACAGACAATTCACCCCTCCACTTT
CDR3 protein: CASSLTDNSPLHF

D gene: -
clone size: -
J gene: TRBJ1-3
V gene: TRBV19
CDR3 DNA: TGTGCCACCAACGTTTTTGCGGGTCCCGGAAACACCATATATTTT
CDR3 protein: CATNVFAGPGNTIYF

D gene: TRBD2
clone size: -
J gene: TRBJ2-1
V gene: TRBV4-2
CDR3 DNA: TGTGCCAGCAGCCAAGAGACTAGCGGGACCTACAATGAGCAGTTCTTC
CDR3 protein: CASSQETSGTYNEQFF

D gene: -
clone size: -
J gene: TRBJ1-1
V gene: TRBV7-9
CDR3 DNA: TGTGCCAGCAGCTTAGGTCCGGTTATGAACACTGAAGCTTTCTTT
CDR3 protein: CASSLGPVMNTEAFF

D gene: -
clone size: -
J gene: TRBJ2-5
V gene: TRBV9
CDR3 DNA: TGTGCCAGCAGCGTAGCGGGAGTAGAGACCCAGTACTTC
CDR3 protein: CASSVAGVETQYF

D gene: -
clone size: -
J gene: TRBJ2-7
V gene: TRBV7-2
CDR3 DNA: TGTGCCAGCAGCCCTCGGGCAGGGGCCTACGAGCAGTACTTC
CDR3 protein: CASSPRAGAYEQYF

D gene: -
clone size: few
J gene: TRBJ2-1
V gene: TRBV7-3
CDR3 DNA: TGTGCCAGCAGTTCCGCTCCGAGGAGCTCCTACAATGAGCAGTTCTTC
CDR3 protein: CASSSAPRSSYNEQFF

D gene: -
clone size: -
J gene: TRBJ2-1
V gene: TRBV14
CDR3 DNA: TGTGCCAGCAGCCAAGTCCGGTACTCCTACAATGAGCAGTTCTTC
CDR3 protein: CASSQVRYSYNEQFF

D gene: -
clone size: -
J gene: TRBJ2-7
V gene: TRBV27
CDR3 DNA: TGTGCCTCCGGCTACGAGCAGTACTTC
CDR3 protein: CASGYEQYF

D gene: TRBD1
clone size: -
J gene: TRBJ1-1
V gene: TRBV4-1
CDR3 DNA: TGCGCCAGCAGCCGAGACAGGGGGCAGTTAGAAATGAACACTGAAGCTTTCTTT
CDR3 protein: CASSRDRGQLEMNTEAFF

D gene: -
clone size: -
J gene: TRBJ1-2
V gene: TRBV11-2
CDR3 DNA: TGTGCCAGCAGCTTAGATTCGGCAGGTACTTATGGCTACACCTTC
CDR3 protein: CASSLDSAGTYGYTF

D gene: -
clone size: -
J gene: TRBJ1-1
V gene: TRBV30
CDR3 DNA: TGTGCCTGGAGTGCCATGAACACTGAAGCTTTCTTT
CDR3 protein: CAWSAMNTEAFF

D gene: -
clone size: -
J gene: TRBJ1-3
V gene: TRBV5-6
CDR3 DNA: TGTGCCAGCAGCTTCCCTCGGGGGTTCTCTGGAAACACCATATATTTT
CDR3 protein: CASSFPRGFSGNTIYF

D gene: TRBD2
clone size: once
J gene: TRBJ2-1
V gene: TRBV7-9
CDR3 DNA: TGTGCCAGCAGCTTGACCAGCGGGGGCTCCTACAATGAGCAGTTCTTC
CDR3 protein: CASSLTSGGSYNEQFF

D gene: TRBD2
clone size: -
J gene: TRBJ2-1
V gene: TRBV6-5
CDR3 DNA: TGTGCCAGCAGTGGCTTGGGGGAGGGGCAGTTCTTC
CDR3 protein: CASSGLGEGQFF

D gene: TRBD1
clone size: -
J gene: TRBJ1-1
V gene: TRBV5-1
CDR3 DNA: TGCGCCAGCAGCTACCGGACAGGGGGGTTTGTGAACACTGAAGCTTTCTTT
CDR3 protein: CASSYRTGGFVNTEAFF

D gene: TRBD1
clone size: -
J gene: TRBJ2-6
V gene: TRBV5-8
CDR3 DNA: TGTGCCAGCAGCTTTCTAGCCGGACAGGGGTCTATAGCTGGGGCCAACGTCCTGACTTTC
CDR3 protein: CASSFLAGQGSIAGANVLTF

D gene: TRBD2
clone size: -
J gene: TRBJ2-7
V gene: TRBV5-1
CDR3 DNA: TGCGCCAGCAGCATCTCTAGCGGGCCCCCCGGGGAGCAGTACTTC
CDR3 protein: CASSISSGPPGEQYF

D gene: TRBD1
clone size: -
J gene: TRBJ1-5
V gene: TRBV19
CDR3 DNA: TGTGCCAGTAGTCCCACGGACAGGCGCAATCAGCCCCAGCATTTT
CDR3 protein: CASSPTDRRNQPQHF

D gene: TRBD1
clone size: -
J gene: TRBJ2-4
V gene: TRBV2
CDR3 DNA: TGTGCCAGCAGCCGGGACAGAGTCTTAGCCAAAAACATTCAGTACTTC
CDR3 protein: CASSRDRVLAKNIQYF

D gene: -
clone size: -
J gene: TRBJ2-2
V gene: TRBV5-1
CDR3 DNA: TGCGCCAGCAGCTTAAGCGCGGCGAACACCGGGGAGCTGTTTTTT
CDR3 protein: CASSLSAANTGELFF

D gene: -
clone size: -
J gene: TRBJ1-1
V gene: TRBV6-6
CDR3 DNA: TGTGCCAGCAGCCCACAGGGATCGGCTTTCTTT
CDR3 protein: CASSPQGSAFF

D gene: -
clone size: -
J gene: TRBJ2-1
V gene: TRBV6-5
CDR3 DNA: TGTGCCAGCAGCCCAACGGTAGGGAGGAATGAGCAGTTCTTC
CDR3 protein: CASSPTVGRNEQFF

D gene: TRBD1
clone size: few
J gene: TRBJ1-2
V gene: TRBV6-1
CDR3 DNA: TGTGCCAGCAGTGAGCGACAGGGGGCTAACTATGGCTACACCTTC
CDR3 protein: CASSERQGANYGYTF